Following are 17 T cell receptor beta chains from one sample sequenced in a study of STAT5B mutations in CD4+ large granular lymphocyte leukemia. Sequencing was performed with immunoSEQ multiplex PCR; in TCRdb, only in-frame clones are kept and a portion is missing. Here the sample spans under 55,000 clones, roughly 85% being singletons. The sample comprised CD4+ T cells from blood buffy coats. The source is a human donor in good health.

The CDR3 nucleotides are TGTGCCAGCAGCCCCCGGGGTAGCGGGAGGTACTCTGGGGCCAACGTCCTGACTTTC. Its protein product is CASSPRGSGRYSGANVLTF. The chain has TRBV7-9 and TRBJ2-6; 10 nucleotides line up with TRBD2. This CDR3 has 19 residues. Looked up from germline, CDR1 is SEHNR and CDR2 is FQNEAQ (reference sequence). Trimming cost V 5 bases and J 0 bases; bases outside gene matches: 10.

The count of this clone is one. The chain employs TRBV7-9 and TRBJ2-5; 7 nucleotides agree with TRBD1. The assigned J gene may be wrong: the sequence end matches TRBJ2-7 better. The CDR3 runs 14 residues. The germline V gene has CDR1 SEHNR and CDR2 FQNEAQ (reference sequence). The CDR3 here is CASSLTYRGNEQYF. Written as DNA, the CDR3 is TGTGCCAGCAGCCTAACCTACAGGGGTAACGAGCAGTACTTC.

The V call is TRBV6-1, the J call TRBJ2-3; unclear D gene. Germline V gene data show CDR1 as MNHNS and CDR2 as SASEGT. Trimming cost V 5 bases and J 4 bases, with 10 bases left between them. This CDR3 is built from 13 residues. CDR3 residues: CASSRVTPDTQYF. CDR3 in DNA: TGTGCCAGCAGTCGGGTGACCCCAGATACGCAGTATTTT.

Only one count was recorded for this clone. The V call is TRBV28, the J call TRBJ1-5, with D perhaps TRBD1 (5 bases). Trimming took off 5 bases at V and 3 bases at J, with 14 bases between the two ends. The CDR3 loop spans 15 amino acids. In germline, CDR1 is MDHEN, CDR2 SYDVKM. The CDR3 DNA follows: TGTGCCAGCAGTCTTAGCCGGGGCTACAATCAGCCCCAGCATTTT. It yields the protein CASSLSRGYNQPQHF.

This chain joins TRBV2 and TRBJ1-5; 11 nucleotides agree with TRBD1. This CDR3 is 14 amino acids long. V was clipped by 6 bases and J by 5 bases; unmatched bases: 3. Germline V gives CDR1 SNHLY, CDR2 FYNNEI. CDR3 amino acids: CASRGTGGDQPQHF. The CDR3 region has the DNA TGTGCCAGCAGAGGGACAGGGGGAGATCAGCCCCAGCATTTT.

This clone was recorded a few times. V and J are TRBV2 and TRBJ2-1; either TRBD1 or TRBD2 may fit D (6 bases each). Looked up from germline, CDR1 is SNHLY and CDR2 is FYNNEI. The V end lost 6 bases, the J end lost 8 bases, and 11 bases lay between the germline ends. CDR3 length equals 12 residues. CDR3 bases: TGTGCCAGCAGCCCTAGGGGGGATGAGCAGTTCTTC. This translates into CASSPRGDEQFF.

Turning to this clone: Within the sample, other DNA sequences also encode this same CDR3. CDR3 DNA: TGTGCCAGCAGCTTAGCCCTGAGCTCCTACAATGAGCAGTTCTTC. This encodes CASSLALSSYNEQFF. The rearrangement joins TRBV7-8 to TRBJ2-1; D gene unclear. Germline values: CDR1 SGHVS, CDR2 FQNEAQ. V lost 0 bases and J lost 0, with 6 bases in between. The CDR3 loop spans 15 amino acids.

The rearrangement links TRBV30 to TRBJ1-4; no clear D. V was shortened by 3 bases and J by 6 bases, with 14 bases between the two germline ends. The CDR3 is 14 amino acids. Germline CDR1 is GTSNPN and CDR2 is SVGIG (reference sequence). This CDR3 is CAWRGNRLDEKLFF. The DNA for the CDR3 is TGTGCCTGGAGGGGAAACAGACTTGATGAAAAACTGTTTTTT.

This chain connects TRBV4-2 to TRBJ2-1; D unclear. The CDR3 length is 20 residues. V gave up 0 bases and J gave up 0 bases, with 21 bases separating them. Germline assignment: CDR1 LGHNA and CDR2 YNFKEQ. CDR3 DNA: TGTGCCAGCAGCCAAGAATGGTCCAGCCTCGTCCAGAGCTCCTACAATGAGCAGTTCTTC. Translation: CASSQEWSSLVQSSYNEQFF.

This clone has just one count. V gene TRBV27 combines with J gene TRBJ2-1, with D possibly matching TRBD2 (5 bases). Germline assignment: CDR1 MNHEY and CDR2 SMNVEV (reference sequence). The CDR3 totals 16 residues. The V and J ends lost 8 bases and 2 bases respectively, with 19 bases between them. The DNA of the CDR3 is TGTGCCAGCCGATCCCATGGGGAGAACCCCTACAATGAGCAGTTCTTC. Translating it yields CASRSHGENPYNEQFF.

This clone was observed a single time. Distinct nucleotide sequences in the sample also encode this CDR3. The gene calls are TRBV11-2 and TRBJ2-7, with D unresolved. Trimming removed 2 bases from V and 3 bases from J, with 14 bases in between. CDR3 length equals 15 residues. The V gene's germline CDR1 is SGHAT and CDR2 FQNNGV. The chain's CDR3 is CASSLLGNRLYEQYF. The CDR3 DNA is TGTGCCAGCAGCTTATTAGGGAACAGACTCTACGAGCAGTACTTC. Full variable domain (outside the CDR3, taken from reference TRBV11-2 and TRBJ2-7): EAGVAQSPRYKIIEKRQSVAFWCNPISGHATLYWYQQILGQGPKLLIQFQNNGVVDDSQLPKDRFSAERLKGVDSTLKIQPAKLEDSAVYLCASSLLGNRLYEQYFGPGTRLTVT.

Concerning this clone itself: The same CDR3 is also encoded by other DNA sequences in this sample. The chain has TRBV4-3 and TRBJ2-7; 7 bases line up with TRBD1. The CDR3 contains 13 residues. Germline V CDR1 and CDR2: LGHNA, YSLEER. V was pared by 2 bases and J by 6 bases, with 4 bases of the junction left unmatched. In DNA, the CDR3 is TGCGCCAGCAGCCAATGGGACAGTGGCGAGCAGTACTTC. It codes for CASSQWDSGEQYF.

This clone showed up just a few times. CDR3 bases: TGTGCCAGCAGCCAAGAGCAGACAGGGACAACTAATGAAAAACTGTTTTTT. Amino acid sequence: CASSQEQTGTTNEKLFF. V gene TRBV4-2 combines with J gene TRBJ1-4; TRBD1 agrees at 7 bases. The CDR3 is made up of 17 amino acids. Per the germline V gene, CDR1 is LGHNA and CDR2 is YNFKEQ. V shed 0 bases, J shed 0 bases, and the junction held 4 bases outside the gene matches.

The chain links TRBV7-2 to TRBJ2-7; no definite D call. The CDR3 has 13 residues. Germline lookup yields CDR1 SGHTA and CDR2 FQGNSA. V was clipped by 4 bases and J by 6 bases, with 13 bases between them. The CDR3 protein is CASSSQSSLEQYF. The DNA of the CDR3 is TGTGCCAGCAGCTCACAGAGTTCTCTCGAGCAGTACTTC.

The CDR3 sequence is CASVKGGATNEKLFF. Written as DNA, the CDR3 is TGTGCCAGTGTTAAGGGGGGCGCAACTAATGAAAAACTGTTTTTT. J is TRBJ1-4 and V is TRBV28; TRBD1 might be the D (6 bases). The CDR3 consists of 15 residues. Trimming removed 9 bases at V and 0 bases at J, with 14 bases between. Looked up from germline, CDR1 is MDHEN and CDR2 is SYDVKM.

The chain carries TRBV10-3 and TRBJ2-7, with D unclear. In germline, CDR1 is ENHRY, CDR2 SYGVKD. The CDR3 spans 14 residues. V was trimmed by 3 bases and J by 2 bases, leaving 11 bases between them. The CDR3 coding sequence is TGTGCCATCAGTGACCAAAGGGCAGCCTACGAGCAGTACTTC. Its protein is CAISDQRAAYEQYF.

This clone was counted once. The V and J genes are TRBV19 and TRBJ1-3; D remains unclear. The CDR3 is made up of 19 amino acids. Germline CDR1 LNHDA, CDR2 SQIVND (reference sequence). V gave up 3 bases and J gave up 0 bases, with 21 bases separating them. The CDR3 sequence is CASSIRPVVRINSGNTIYF. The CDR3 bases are TGTGCCAGTAGTATCCGTCCGGTTGTCAGGATCAACTCTGGAAACACCATATATTTT.